This entry features one TCR beta chain sequence. The antigen remains unidentified. The CDR3 is 15 residues long. Trimming left V 6 bases short and J 3 bases short, with 15 bases between. This entry comes from a study of T cell repertoires in cytomegalovirus infection. Turning to the study itself: Both a matching HLA type and CMV infection were indicated by public TCR beta signatures.

TCRdb re-called the reads through MiXCR, storing one row per CDR3 protein. Of more than 650,000 distinct CDR3 sequences listed, roughly a third are singletons. Notes on the study in general: Ex vivo responses were dominated by HLA-C-restricted CMV-specific TCR beta clonotypes. Cumulative frequency (of public TCR beta family members) identified carriers of CMV plus the relevant HLA.

The sequence came from a human donor in good health (CMV status not recorded). Some clones in this sample may be carry-over from other donors' samples. The chain couples TRBV12-3 or TRBV12-4 to TRBJ1-5; D might be TRBD1 (6 bases). The source material was PBMCs. The CDR3 here is CASSRGGLDNQPQHF. The CDR3 DNA reads TGTGCCAGCAGCCGTGGGGGGCTGGACAATCAGCCCCAGCATTTT.